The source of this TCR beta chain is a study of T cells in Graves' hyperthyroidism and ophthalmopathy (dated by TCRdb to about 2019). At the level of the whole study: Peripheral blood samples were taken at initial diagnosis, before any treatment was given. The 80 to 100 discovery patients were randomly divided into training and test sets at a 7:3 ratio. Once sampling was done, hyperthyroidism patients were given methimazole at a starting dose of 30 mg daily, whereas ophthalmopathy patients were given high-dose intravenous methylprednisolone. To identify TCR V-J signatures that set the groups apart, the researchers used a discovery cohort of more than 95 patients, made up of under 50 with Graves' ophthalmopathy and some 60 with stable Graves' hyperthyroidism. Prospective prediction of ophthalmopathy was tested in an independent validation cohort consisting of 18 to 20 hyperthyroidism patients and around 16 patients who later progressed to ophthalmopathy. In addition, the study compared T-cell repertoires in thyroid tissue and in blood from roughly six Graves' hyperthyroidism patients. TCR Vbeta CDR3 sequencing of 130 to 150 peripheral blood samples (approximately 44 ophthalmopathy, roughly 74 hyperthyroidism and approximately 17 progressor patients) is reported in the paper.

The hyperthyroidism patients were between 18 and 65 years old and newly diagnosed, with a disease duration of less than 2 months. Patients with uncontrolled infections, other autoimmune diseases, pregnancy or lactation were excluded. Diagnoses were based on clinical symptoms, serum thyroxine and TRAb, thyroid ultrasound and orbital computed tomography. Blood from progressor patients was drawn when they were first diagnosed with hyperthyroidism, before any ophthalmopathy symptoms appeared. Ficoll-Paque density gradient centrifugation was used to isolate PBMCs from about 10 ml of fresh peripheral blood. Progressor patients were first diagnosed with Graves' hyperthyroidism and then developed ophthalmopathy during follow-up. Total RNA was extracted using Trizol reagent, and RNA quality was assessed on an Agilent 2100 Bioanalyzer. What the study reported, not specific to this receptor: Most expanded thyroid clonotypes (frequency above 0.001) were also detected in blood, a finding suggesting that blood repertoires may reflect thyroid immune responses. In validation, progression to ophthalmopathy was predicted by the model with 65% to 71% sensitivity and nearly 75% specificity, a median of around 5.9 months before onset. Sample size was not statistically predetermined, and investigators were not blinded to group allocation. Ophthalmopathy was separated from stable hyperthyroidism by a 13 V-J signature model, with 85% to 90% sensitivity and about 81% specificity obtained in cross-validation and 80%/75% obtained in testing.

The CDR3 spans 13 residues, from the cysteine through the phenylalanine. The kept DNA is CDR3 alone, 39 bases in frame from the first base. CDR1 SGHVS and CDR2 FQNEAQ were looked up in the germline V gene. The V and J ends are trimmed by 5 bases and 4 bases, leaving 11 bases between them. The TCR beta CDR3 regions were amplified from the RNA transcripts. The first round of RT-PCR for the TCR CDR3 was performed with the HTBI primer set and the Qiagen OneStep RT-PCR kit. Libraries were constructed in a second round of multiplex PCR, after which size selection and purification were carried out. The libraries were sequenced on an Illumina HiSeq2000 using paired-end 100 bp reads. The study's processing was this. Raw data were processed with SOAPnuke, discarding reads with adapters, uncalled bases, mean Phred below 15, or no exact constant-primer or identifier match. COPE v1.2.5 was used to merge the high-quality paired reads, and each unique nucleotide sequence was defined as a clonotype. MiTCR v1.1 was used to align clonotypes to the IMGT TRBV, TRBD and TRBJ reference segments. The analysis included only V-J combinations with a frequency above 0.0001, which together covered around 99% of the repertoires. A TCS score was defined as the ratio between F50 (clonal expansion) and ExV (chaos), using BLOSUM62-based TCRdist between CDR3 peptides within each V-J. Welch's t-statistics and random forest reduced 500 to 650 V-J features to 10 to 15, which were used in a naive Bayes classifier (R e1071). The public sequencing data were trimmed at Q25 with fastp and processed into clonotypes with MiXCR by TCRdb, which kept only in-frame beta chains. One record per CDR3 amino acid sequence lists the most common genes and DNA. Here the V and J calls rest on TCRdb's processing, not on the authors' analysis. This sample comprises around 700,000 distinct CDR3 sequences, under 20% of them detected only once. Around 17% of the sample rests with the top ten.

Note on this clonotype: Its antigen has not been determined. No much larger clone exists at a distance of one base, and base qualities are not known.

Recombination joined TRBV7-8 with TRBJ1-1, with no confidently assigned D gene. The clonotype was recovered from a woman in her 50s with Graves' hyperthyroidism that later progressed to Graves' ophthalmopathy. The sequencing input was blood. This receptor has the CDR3 CASSRPRTTEAFF. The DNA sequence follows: TGTGCCAGCAGCCGACCACGGACCACTGAAGCTTTCTTT.